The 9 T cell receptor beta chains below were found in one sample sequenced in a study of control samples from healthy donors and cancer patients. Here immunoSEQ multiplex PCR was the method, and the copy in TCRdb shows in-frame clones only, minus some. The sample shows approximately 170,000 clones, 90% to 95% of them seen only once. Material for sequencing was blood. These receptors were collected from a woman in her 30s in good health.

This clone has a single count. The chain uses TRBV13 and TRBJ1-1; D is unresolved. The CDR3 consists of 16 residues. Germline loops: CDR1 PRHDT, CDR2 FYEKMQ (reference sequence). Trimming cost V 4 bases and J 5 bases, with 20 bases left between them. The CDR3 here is CASSSFEVHGSTEAFF. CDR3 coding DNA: TGTGCCAGCAGCTCCTTTGAGGTGCATGGGAGTACTGAAGCTTTCTTT.

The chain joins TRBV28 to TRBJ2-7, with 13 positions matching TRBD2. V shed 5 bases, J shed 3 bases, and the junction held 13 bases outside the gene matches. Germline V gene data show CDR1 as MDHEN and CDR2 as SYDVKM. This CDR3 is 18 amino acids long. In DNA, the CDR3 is TGTGCCAGCAGTCTAATGTCTGACGGGACTAGCGGGGTCTACGAGCAGTACTTC. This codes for CASSLMSDGTSGVYEQYF.

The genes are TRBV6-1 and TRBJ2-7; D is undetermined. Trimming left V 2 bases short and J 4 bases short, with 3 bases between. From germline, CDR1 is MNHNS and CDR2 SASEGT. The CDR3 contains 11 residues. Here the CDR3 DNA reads TGTGCCAGCAGTGAACCGTACGAGCAGTACTTC. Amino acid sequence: CASSEPYEQYF.

CDR3 in DNA: TGTGCCAGCAGCCAAGCAGGAGCCCAAATCTATGGCTACACCTTC. Translation: CASSQAGAQIYGYTF. V is TRBV3-1 (or the pseudogene TRBV3-2) and J is TRBJ1-2; D gene ambiguous. The V end lost 1 base, the J end lost 4 bases, and 13 bases lay between the germline ends. Per germline, CDR1 LGHDT and CDR2 YNNKEL (reference sequence). The CDR3 spans 15 residues.

CDR3 nucleotide sequence: TGTGCCAGCAGCCAAATGACAGGGGGCGAGCAGTACTTC. It encodes CASSQMTGGEQYF. This chain links TRBV3-1 (or the pseudogene TRBV3-2) with TRBJ2-7; 9 bases fit TRBD1. From germline, CDR1 is LGHDT and CDR2 YNNKEL (reference sequence). The CDR3 runs 13 residues. The V segment lost 2 bases and the J segment 6 bases; nucleotides outside the gene matches: 2.

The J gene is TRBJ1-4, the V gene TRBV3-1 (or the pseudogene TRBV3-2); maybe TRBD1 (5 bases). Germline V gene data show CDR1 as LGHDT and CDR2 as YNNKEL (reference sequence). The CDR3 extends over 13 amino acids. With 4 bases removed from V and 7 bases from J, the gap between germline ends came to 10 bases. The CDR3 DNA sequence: TGTGCCAGCAGCCGGGGGATAGGTGAAAAACTGTTTTTT. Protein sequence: CASSRGIGEKLFF.

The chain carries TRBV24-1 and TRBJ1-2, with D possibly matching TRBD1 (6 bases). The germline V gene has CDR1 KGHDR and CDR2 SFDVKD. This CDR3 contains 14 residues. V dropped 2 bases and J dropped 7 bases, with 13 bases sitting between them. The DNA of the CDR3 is TGTGCCACCAGTGATTGGGCGGGGGCCTCTGGCTACACCTTC. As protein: CATSDWAGASGYTF.

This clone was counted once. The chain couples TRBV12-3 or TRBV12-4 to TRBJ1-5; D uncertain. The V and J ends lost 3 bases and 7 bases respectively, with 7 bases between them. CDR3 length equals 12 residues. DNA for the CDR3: TGTGCCAGCAGTTTTTCGGGACAGCCCCAGCATTTT. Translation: CASSFSGQPQHF.

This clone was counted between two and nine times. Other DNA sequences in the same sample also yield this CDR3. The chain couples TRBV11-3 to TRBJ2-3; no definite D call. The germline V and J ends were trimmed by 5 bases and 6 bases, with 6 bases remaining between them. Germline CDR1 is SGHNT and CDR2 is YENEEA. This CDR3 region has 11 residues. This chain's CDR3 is CASSLGDTQYF. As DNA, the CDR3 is TGTGCCAGCAGCCTGGGGGATACGCAGTATTTT.